This T cell receptor beta chain was captured in a study of cytomegalovirus exposure and HLA in healthy donors (dated 2017 in TCRdb). For the wider study: According to an earlier analysis of 587 of the donors, about 179 million T cells yielded over 100 million unique TCR beta sequences and more than 250 Gb of sequence data. To predict cytomegalovirus infection status, the study combined high-throughput TCR immunosequencing, statistical association of individual TCRs with disease status, and machine learning. On average, 235,054 unique TCR beta nucleotide sequences were sequenced per donor among a few hundred genotyped donors of the cohort, with roughly 18% of those sequences being non-productive. The number of typed donors differed by locus: roughly 620-640 for A, B, C, DRB1 and DQB1; some 500 for DQA1; about 600 for DPA1; and roughly 450 for DPB1. In a later genetic analysis, genome-wide SNP genotypes for about three fifths of the roughly 670 donors were used, and that subset was treated as a discovery cohort. All discovery cohort repertoires had been generated on a single sequencing platform. Approximately 310 gigabases of sequencing data and approximately 84 million unique TCR sequences were included in an early release covering roughly 600 HLA-typed donors. The study used immunosequencing to profile the T cell repertoires of 666 subjects and linked those repertoires to cytomegalovirus serostatus. An earlier analysis of about 600 of the donors used high-throughput TCR beta sequencing to judge whether each TCR beta V gene segment behaved as functional or pseudogenic. Donor age, sex, ethnicity and CMV serostatus were compiled together with the repertoire data. Along with the roughly 700-subject first cohort, a separate validation cohort of over a hundred different subjects was used. Rather than drawing on any new phenotypic data, the later analysis identified candidate immune exposures from TCR beta sequences and the way those sequences occurred across donors. HLA typing covered class I and class II loci at four-digit resolution. A later analysis re-analyzed previously published TCR beta repertoires from 650 to 800 donors and added high-resolution HLA genotyping to study TCR occurrence patterns. The study aimed to test whether cataloging public T cell receptors could reveal signatures of past pathogen exposure. Several DR-DQ haplotypes were handled as single units for association and clustering because linkage in the cohort was strong. The genetic ancestry cluster associated with self-reported Caucasian donors included 80% to 90% of the roughly 400 genotyped donors. The study at large found these results: Most TCR sequences were observed very rarely across donors, whereas some public TCRs were present in many individuals. A group of highly shared sequence variants was considered likely to be a technical artifact of the sequencing pipeline. According to a later genetic analysis, donors in an Asian-associated ancestry cluster had fewer N-insertions in productive TCRs than the roughly 670-donor mean. A further reported finding was that TCR beta sequences accurately predicted the HLA-A and HLA-B alleles for most subjects in the first cohort. In this cohort, only TCR beta chains were sequenced, and detectable features were limited by the absence of alpha or paired-chain data. The presence/absence analyses assumed that sequencing depth was roughly uniform across donors, and that assumption may not be true. An earlier analysis of roughly 570 of the donors showed that most TCR beta V segments appeared in productive rearrangements either about 87% or about 30% of the time, which broadly matched IMGT annotations. A few of the identified cytomegalovirus-associated TCR beta chains were confirmed in vitro to be specific for cytomegalovirus antigens. The earlier analysis of 587 of the donors excluded some 15 rarely observed V segments, including chromosome 9 orphons, because counts were too low. In a later analysis, several top co-occurrence clusters were reported to appear linked to parvovirus B19, influenza, CMV and Epstein-Barr virus. In a later analysis, HLA-associated TCR beta chains were found to be more clonally expanded and to have lower generation probabilities than equally common non-associated chains. When HLA alleles, especially DR and DQ, strongly co-occurred, TCR associations were difficult to assign to individual alleles. Cytomegalovirus status was reported to be diagnosed by the classifier with high specificity and sensitivity in both the original and validation cohorts. Because HLA typing was unavailable for some donors at each locus, only the typed subset was used in association tests. The study listed 150 to 200 TCR beta chains as associated with cytomegalovirus. It was suggested by the authors that the approach could potentially be generalized to other disease states and immunological phenotypes. Linkage disequilibrium might explain the correlated functional status among segregating V segments, but an unknown experimental factor could not be ruled out. An association between a missense DCLRE1C variant and V-gene and J-gene trimming of TCR beta chains was found in a later genetic analysis and replicated in an independent cohort. Most CMV-associated TCR beta chains appeared to be HLA-restricted in a later analysis, and the HLA associations seemed to be driven largely by CMV exposure. According to a later analysis, TCR association rates differed among HLA loci, with DRB1 alleles showing the most associated TCRs and HLA-C alleles showing the fewest. The only immune exposure information available for the cohort was CMV serostatus. At a false discovery rate of 0.05, a later analysis linked some 17,000 TCR beta sequences to specific HLA alleles.

The protocol used for the library was the immunoSEQ multiplex PCR assay. A mixture of 60 forward primers for TCR Vbeta segments and 13 reverse primers for TCR Jbeta segments was used in the multiplex PCR. The CDR3 region of rearranged TCR beta genes was amplified from genomic DNA with a multiplex PCR assay. On the Illumina HiSeq System, the amplified TCR beta libraries were sequenced as 87-base-pair reads. The original methods were these. Across the 600 to 700 repertoires, a later analysis counted roughly 77 million unique TCR beta chains, around 10 million of which were shared by at least two donors. To remove PCR and sequencing errors, raw reads were error-corrected and collapsed into unique sequences using a nearest-neighbor algorithm that merged closely related sequences. CDR3 sequences were aligned to IMGT reference sequences to assign V, D and J gene segments. Each retained sequence needed at least a six-nucleotide match to both a V gene segment and a J gene segment. A rearrangement was called productive if the CDR3 had no stop codons and remained in frame with V and J, and every other rearrangement was called non-productive. Following IMGT convention, CDR3 was defined as the stretch from the second conserved V-encoded cysteine up to the conserved J-encoded phenylalanine. In an earlier analysis of 550 to 650 of the donors, sequences lacking an unambiguous match to a single V gene segment were excluded. In an earlier analysis of a few hundred of the donors, a V segment was called functional when productive rearrangements were above 56.7%, and segregating when the standard deviation between donors exceeded 5%. A statistical classification framework was built for diagnosing cytomegalovirus status from the catalog of TCR beta chain sequences. V and J gene assignment, in a later analysis, came from comparing TCR nucleotide sequences with IMGT/GENE-DB human TR gene sequences. Using the TCRdist pipeline, a later analysis assigned CDR3 sequences along with most-parsimonious VDJ recombination scenarios. In a later analysis, every TCR beta chain was defined by the combination of its CDR3 amino acid sequence and its V-gene family, and reads without a unique V-gene family were dropped. In a later analysis, 450 to 600 highly shared, low-generation-probability nucleotide sequences were removed to address suspected cross-contamination and a sequencing artifact. For each public chain, a later analysis derived a clonal expansion index from normalized ranks of inferred template counts within each repertoire. A later analysis computed generation probabilities with a VDJ recombination model fitted to out-of-frame rearrangements, and checked the results against IGoR. Hypergeometric tests were used in a later analysis to score TCR-TCR, TCR-HLA and TCR-CMV co-occurrence, with a repertoire-size bias correction applied to the TCR pairs. False discovery rates were estimated in a later analysis by permuting HLA or CMV assignments 20 times. In a later analysis, co-occurring TCRs were grouped using DBSCAN, and TCRdist sequence similarity was added for clustering within HLA-allele-positive subsets. Co-occurrence clustering excluded repertoires with fewer than 30,000 or more than 120,000 public chains, plus five with anomalous nucleotide sharing. TCRdb obtained this table from immuneACCESS and retained in-frame rearrangements with V and J assigned. These tables miss some clones; where compared with another copy, unresolved V genes account for less than half of the shortfall, and the remainder is unexplained. V, J and clone size are taken as reported in that table, and D and trimming were inferred from the DNA itself. The sample contains about 130,000 clones, approximately 80% of them found a single time. The leading ten clones occupy about 0.63% of the sample.

The cohort comprised some 680 healthy bone marrow donors. Cohort members were all nominally healthy when sampled, although unrecorded immune exposures were likely present. The donor tested CMV seronegative and was one of the 352 seronegative cohort members. Each donor provided a peripheral blood sample, and peripheral blood mononuclear cells were used for TCR beta sequencing. The Qiagen DNeasy Blood Extraction Kit was used to extract genomic DNA from the blood cell samples. Details on this clone: There is no known antigen for this receptor. It has no much larger one-base neighbor in the sample; base qualities were not kept.

This clonotype was sampled from a young man in good health and CMV-seronegative. The specimen was PBMCs.

The DNA reads TGTGCCAGCAGTACCAGGGTGCTCTCCTACGAGCAGTACTTC. The resulting protein is CASSTRVLSYEQYF. The chain is encoded by TRBV6-5 joined to TRBJ2-7; TRBD1 is possibly the D segment (5 matching bases). In the germline V gene, CDR1 corresponds to MNHEY and CDR2 to SVGAGI. Cut back by 5 bases and 0 bases, the V and J ends lie 11 bases apart. The CDR3 has 14 amino acids, counting the end cysteine and phenylalanine. The CDR3 DNA has 42 bases and is translated from base 1.